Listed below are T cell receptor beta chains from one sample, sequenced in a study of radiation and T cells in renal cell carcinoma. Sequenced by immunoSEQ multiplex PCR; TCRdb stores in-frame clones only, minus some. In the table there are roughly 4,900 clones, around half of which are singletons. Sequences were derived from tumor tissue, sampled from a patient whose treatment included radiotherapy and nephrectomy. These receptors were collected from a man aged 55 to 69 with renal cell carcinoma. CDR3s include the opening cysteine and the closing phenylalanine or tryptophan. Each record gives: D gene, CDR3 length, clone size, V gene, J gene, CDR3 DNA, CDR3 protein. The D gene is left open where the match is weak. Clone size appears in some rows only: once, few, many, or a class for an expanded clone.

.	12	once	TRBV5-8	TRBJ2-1	TGTGCCAGCAGCTTGGGAGGCAATGAGCAGTTCTTC	CASSLGGNEQFF
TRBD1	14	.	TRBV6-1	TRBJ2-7	TGTGCCAGCACACAACAGGGGGCGTCCTACGAGCAGTACTTC	CASTQQGASYEQYF
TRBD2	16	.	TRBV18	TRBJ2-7	TGTGCCAGCTCACCAGTTCCGACTAGCGGGTCTGACGAGCAGTACTTC	CASSPVPTSGSDEQYF
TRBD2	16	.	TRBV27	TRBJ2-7	TGTGCCAGCAGTCGTCCTAGCGGGGTCCGGGGCTACGAGCAGTACTTC	CASSRPSGVRGYEQYF
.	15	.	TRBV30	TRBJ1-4	TGTGCCTGGACAGACCCCCGGGACGGGGGTGAAAAACTGTTTTTT	CAWTDPRDGGEKLFF
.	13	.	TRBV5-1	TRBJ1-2	TGCGCCAGCAGCCCCTGGGGGGGGTATGGCTACACCTTC	CASSPWGGYGYTF
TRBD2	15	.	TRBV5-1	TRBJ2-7	TGCGCCAGCAGGTACGGACTAGCGGATTCCTACGAGCAGTACTTC	CASRYGLADSYEQYF
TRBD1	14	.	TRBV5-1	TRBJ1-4	TGCGCCAGCAGCTCCGGGACAGGAGGTGAAAAACTGTTTTTT	CASSSGTGGEKLFF
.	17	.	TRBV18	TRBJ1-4	TGTGCCAGCTCCACCCTTAGGGGGATCAGCGCTAATGAAAAACTGTTTTTT	CASSTLRGISANEKLFF
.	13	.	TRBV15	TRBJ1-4	TGTGCCACCAGCAGGGACCGCGGGGAAAAACTGTTTTTT	CATSRDRGEKLFF
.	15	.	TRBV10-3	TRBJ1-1	TGTGCCATCAGTAGCTCCGGGACGATAAACACTGAAGCTTTCTTT	CAISSSGTINTEAFF
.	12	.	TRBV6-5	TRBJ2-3	TGTGCCAGCAGTTCGACCTCGGCAGCGCAGTATTTT	CASSSTSAAQYF
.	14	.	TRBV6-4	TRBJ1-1	TGTGCCAGCAGTGACTCGGACCGGAACACTGAAGCTTTCTTT	CASSDSDRNTEAFF
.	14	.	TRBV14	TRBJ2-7	TGTGCCAGCAGCCAAGGGTTTGGAGGGAGCGAGCAGTACTTC	CASSQGFGGSEQYF
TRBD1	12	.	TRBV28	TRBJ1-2	TGTGCCAGCAGTGGGACAGGTCGTGGCTACACCTTC	CASSGTGRGYTF
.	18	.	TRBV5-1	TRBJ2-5	TGCGCCAGCAGCCCCCGACGGGAGCTGACAAACTCTCTAGAGACCCAGTACTTC	CASSPRRELTNSLETQYF
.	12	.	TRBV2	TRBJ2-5	TGTGCCAGCAGTGAACCTCTCGGGACCCAGTACTTC	CASSEPLGTQYF
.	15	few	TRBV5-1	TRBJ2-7	TGCGCCAGCAGTCTACAGGGAGAGGGGCCCTACGAGCAGTACTTC	CASSLQGEGPYEQYF
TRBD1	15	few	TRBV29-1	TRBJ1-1	TGCAGCGTTCTCGGGGCACAGGGGATCGACACTGAAGCTTTCTTT	CSVLGAQGIDTEAFF
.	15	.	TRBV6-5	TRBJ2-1	TGTGCCAGCGGCATTCGGGCGACGCAAGGGAATGAGCAGTTCTTC	CASGIRATQGNEQFF
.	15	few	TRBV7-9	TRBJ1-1	TGTGCCAGCAGCTTCGTATCAGGGGCCCTCCCTGAAGCTTTCTTT	CASSFVSGALPEAFF
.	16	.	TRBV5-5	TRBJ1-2	TGTGCCAGCAGCCAGGGCCCCCAGGGGCCCATGTATGGCTACACCTTC	CASSQGPQGPMYGYTF
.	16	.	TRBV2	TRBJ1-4	TGTGCCAGCACGGAGGGGTGGAACCCCACTAATGAAAAACTGTTTTTT	CASTEGWNPTNEKLFF
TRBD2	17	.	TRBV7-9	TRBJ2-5	TGTGCCAGCAGCTTAGCGCTGGAGACTAGCGGGAGGGAGACCCAGTACTTC	CASSLALETSGRETQYF
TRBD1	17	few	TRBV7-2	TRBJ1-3	TGTGCCAGCGAAGTACTAAAGGACAGGGGGCGCAGAAACACCATATATTTT	CASEVLKDRGRRNTIYF
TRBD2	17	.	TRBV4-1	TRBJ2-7	TGCGCCAGCAGCCACCTAGCGGGACTATCTCAGAACCCTTTAAGGTACTTC	CASSHLAGLSQNPLRYF
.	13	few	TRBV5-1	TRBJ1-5	TGCGCCAGCAGCTTGGATGGGGGACAGCCCCAGCATTTT	CASSLDGGQPQHF
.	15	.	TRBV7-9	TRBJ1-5	TGTGCCAGCAGCTCGACAGCCGCCGGAGATCAGCCCCAGCATTTT	CASSSTAAGDQPQHF
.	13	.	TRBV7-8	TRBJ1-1	TGTGCCAGCAGCTTAGTAGCGAACACTGAAGCTTTCTTT	CASSLVANTEAFF
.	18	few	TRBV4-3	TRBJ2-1	TGCGCCAGCAGCCAAGAAGGCGTTTCACTAGATGGCTTCAATGAGCAGTTCTTC	CASSQEGVSLDGFNEQFF
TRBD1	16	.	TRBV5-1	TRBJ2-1	TGCGCCAGCAGCCCGGCCGGGACAGGGTCCTACAATGAGCAGTTCTTC	CASSPAGTGSYNEQFF
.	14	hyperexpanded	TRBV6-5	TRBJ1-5	TGTGCCAGCAGCTCCGGGCCAGGAGGTCAGCCCCAGCATTTT	CASSSGPGGQPQHF
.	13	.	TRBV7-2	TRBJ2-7	TGTGCCAGCAGCCGGGGATCTTCCTACGAGCAGTACTTC	CASSRGSSYEQYF
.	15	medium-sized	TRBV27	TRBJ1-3	TGTGCCAGCAGTTTGACGGGGGTAGGGGGAAACACCATATATTTT	CASSLTGVGGNTIYF
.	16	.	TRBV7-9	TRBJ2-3	TGTGCCAGCAGCTTAGAATACGGAGGGGTACGAGATACGCAGTATTTT	CASSLEYGGVRDTQYF
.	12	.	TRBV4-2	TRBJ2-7	TGTGCCAGCAGCTTGGTAGGGAGCGAGCAGTACTTC	CASSLVGSEQYF
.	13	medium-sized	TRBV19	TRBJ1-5	TGTGCCAGTAGTATAGGTGGGTATCAGCCCCAGCATTTT	CASSIGGYQPQHF